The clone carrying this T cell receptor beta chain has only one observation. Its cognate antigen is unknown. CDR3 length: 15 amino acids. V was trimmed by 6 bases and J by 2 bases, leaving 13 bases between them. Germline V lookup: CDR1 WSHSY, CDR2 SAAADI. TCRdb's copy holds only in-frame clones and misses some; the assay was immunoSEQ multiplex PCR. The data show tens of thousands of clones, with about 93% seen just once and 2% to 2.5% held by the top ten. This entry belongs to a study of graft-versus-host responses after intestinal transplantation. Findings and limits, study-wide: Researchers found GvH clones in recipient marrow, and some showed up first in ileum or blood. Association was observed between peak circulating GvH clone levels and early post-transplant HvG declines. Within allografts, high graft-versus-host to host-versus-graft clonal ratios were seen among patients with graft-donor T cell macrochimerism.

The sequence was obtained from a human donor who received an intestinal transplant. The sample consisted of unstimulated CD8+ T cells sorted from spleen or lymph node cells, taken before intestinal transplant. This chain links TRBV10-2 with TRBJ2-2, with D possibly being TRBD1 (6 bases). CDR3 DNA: TGCGCCAGCAGGACCGGGACACCAAACACCGGGGAGCTGTTTTTT. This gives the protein CASRTGTPNTGELFF.